Listed below are T cell receptor beta chains from one sample, sequenced in a study of blood T cell repertoires in COVID-19. Clones were read by immunoSEQ multiplex PCR, and TCRdb kept only the in-frame ones, dropping some. Of approximately 140,000 clones in the sample, roughly 88% were seen once. The source material was peripheral blood. The origin of the receptors is a man aged 70 or older with active COVID-19. Each CDR3 is given with its conserved first and last residue. The D gene is left open where the match is weak. Only some rows state a clone size, as once, few, many or a class for expanded clones.

TRBV18,TRBJ2-7,-,-,CASSATVHHEQYF,TGTGCCAGCTCCGCAACGGTCCACCACGAGCAGTACTTC
TRBV5-4,TRBJ2-5,TRBD1,once,CASSSGTEETQYF,TGTGCCAGCAGCAGTGGGACAGAAGAGACCCAGTACTTC
TRBV6-4,TRBJ2-1,TRBD2,-,CASSAGTSGRNEQFF,TGTGCCAGCAGTGCTGGGACTAGCGGTAGGAATGAGCAGTTCTTC
TRBV2,TRBJ2-5,-,-,CASSSVRSVQETQYF,TGTGCCAGCAGTTCGGTCCGAAGCGTCCAAGAGACCCAGTACTTC
TRBV5-6,TRBJ2-1,TRBD2,-,CASSFRTSGSNEQFF,TGTGCCAGCAGCTTTCGGACTAGCGGGAGCAATGAGCAGTTCTTC
TRBV15,TRBJ1-2,TRBD1,-,CATSRDGQGVNYGYTF,TGTGCCACCAGCAGAGATGGCCAGGGGGTGAACTATGGCTACACCTTC
TRBV28,TRBJ2-3,TRBD1,few,CASSIPGTGEADTQYF,TGTGCCAGCAGTATTCCCGGGACAGGGGAGGCAGATACGCAGTATTTT
TRBV5-6,TRBJ1-1,-,-,CASSLGQLMNTEAFF,TGTGCCAGCAGCTTGGGACAGCTTATGAACACTGAAGCTTTCTTT
TRBV9,TRBJ2-3,TRBD2,-,CASSASHTGVFSGRARDTQYF,TGTGCCAGCAGCGCGAGTCATACAGGGGTTTTTAGCGGGAGGGCCAGAGATACGCAGTATTTT
TRBV3-1/TRBV3-2,TRBJ2-2,TRBD2,-,CASTPSGRSTGELFF,TGTGCCAGCACCCCCAGCGGGAGGAGCACCGGGGAGCTGTTTTTT
TRBV25-1,TRBJ2-7,TRBD1,few,CASAWGQGHEQYF,TGTGCCAGCGCCTGGGGACAGGGACACGAGCAGTACTTC
TRBV11-3,TRBJ1-2,TRBD1,-,CASSSAVGTGEPNYGYTF,TGTGCCAGCAGCTCGGCGGTGGGGACAGGGGAGCCCAACTATGGCTACACCTTC
TRBV7-2,TRBJ1-2,TRBD1,-,CASSYGTGIPYGYTF,TGTGCCAGCAGCTATGGGACAGGCATTCCCTATGGCTACACCTTC
TRBV23-1,TRBJ1-5,TRBD1,few,CASSQFPGTGSQPQHF,TGCGCCAGCAGTCAATTCCCCGGGACAGGTTCCCAGCCCCAGCATTTT
TRBV10-1,TRBJ1-5,-,-,CASTGQPQHF,TGCGCCAGCACAGGCCAGCCCCAGCATTTT
TRBV7-2,TRBJ2-3,TRBD2,-,CASSSAGLAGSTDTQYF,TGTGCCAGCAGCTCCGCCGGACTAGCGGGTTCGACAGATACGCAGTATTTT
TRBV15,TRBJ1-5,TRBD1,-,CATSILKGTDNQPQHF,TGTGCCACCAGCATACTTAAGGGGACAGACAATCAGCCCCAGCATTTT
TRBV28,TRBJ1-5,-,few,CASSSEGGASQPQHF,TGTGCCAGCAGTTCCGAGGGGGGGGCTAGTCAGCCCCAGCATTTT
TRBV28,TRBJ2-1,TRBD2,-,CASSQPGQRGYNEQFF,TGTGCCAGCAGCCAGCCGGGCCAGCGGGGCTACAATGAGCAGTTCTTC
TRBV15,TRBJ1-2,TRBD1,once,CATSRDRGNYGYTF,TGTGCCACCAGCAGGGACAGGGGAAACTATGGCTACACCTTC
TRBV6-5,TRBJ2-7,TRBD2,-,CASSYLAGGYEQYF,TGTGCCAGCAGTTACTTAGCCGGGGGGTACGAGCAGTACTTC
TRBV7-2,TRBJ1-1,-,-,CASSSQVNTEAFF,TGTGCCAGCAGCTCTCAGGTGAACACTGAAGCTTTCTTT
TRBV5-1,TRBJ1-3,-,-,CASSLGATSSGNTIYF,TGCGCCAGCAGCTTGGGCGCAACCTCCTCTGGAAACACCATATATTTT
TRBV12-3/TRBV12-4,TRBJ2-1,-,-,CASRLESYNEQFF,TGTGCCAGCCGACTAGAATCCTACAATGAGCAGTTCTTC
TRBV6-2/TRBV6-3,TRBJ1-2,-,once,CASSYSSGGLSGYTF,TGTGCCAGCAGTTACTCGAGCGGGGGCCTGAGTGGCTACACCTTC
TRBV28,TRBJ2-7,-,-,CASSKLRGGYEQYF,TGTGCCAGCAGCAAACTTAGGGGGGGCTACGAGCAGTACTTC
TRBV14,TRBJ1-4,-,-,CASSPGGAANEKLFF,TGTGCCAGCAGCCCGGGAGGGGCGGCTAATGAAAAACTGTTTTTT
TRBV7-3,TRBJ2-2,-,-,CASSPTSLGELFF,TGTGCCAGCAGCCCTACTAGTCTCGGGGAGCTGTTTTTT
TRBV7-8,TRBJ2-7,-,-,CASSQDRNSYEQYF,TGTGCCAGCAGCCAAGACAGGAACTCCTACGAGCAGTACTTC
TRBV28,TRBJ1-2,-,once,CASSFSGGYGYTF,TGTGCCAGCAGTTTCAGCGGGGGCTATGGCTACACCTTC
TRBV6-5,TRBJ1-1,-,-,CASSYFGGRRNTEAFF,TGTGCCAGCAGTTATTTCGGGGGGCGGAGGAACACTGAAGCTTTCTTT